The TCR beta chain under discussion was sequenced for a study of preoperative IRX-2 immunotherapy in early breast cancer. The assay was immunoSEQ multiplex PCR, and TCRdb's table has in-frame clones only and misses some. The sample lists roughly 30,000 clones; over 75% were seen once. Documented treatment: preoperative locoregional IRX-2 cytokine immunotherapy. This phase Ib study tested locoregional IRX-2 cytokine immunotherapy given before surgery. This sample was obtained from a patient treated with IRX-2 immunotherapy. This receptor was identified in a human donor with breast cancer.

The CDR3 region is CARSVRTIGEQFF. In DNA, the CDR3 is TGTGCCAGAAGCGTAAGAACTATAGGTGAGCAGTTCTTC. The V gene is TRBV7-8, the J gene TRBJ2-1; D is unresolved. The ends were cut back, 9 bases at V and 9 bases at J, with 18 bases in the middle. There are 13 residues in the CDR3. Germline assignment: CDR1 SGHVS and CDR2 FQNEAQ.